The 12 T cell receptor beta chains reported below all come from one sample, sequenced in a study of blood T cell repertoires in COVID-19. The data were produced by immunoSEQ multiplex PCR, yet TCRdb's version contains in-frame clones alone and is incomplete. The sample comprises 180,000 or so clones, roughly 85% of which are singletons, and roughly 8.2% rests with the top ten. Sequenced material: peripheral blood. Receptors were obtained from a man in his fifties or sixties with acute or convalescent COVID-19.

The V gene is TRBV5-1, the J gene TRBJ2-6; D possibly corresponds to TRBD1 (6 bases). The V end was cut by 3 bases, the J end by 0 bases, with 7 bases between. The CDR3 is 15 amino acids. Germline assignment: CDR1 SGHRS and CDR2 YFSETQ. The CDR3 sequence is CASSWTDSGANVLTF. CDR3 nucleotide sequence: TGCGCCAGCAGCTGGACAGACTCTGGGGCCAACGTCCTGACTTTC.

The chain joins TRBV2 to TRBJ2-7; 8 nucleotides align to TRBD2. CDR1 is SNHLY, CDR2 FYNNEI, per germline. This CDR3 contains 13 residues. The trim removed 4 bases at V and 6 bases at J, leaving 5 bases unmatched. The CDR3 spells CASSASGRSEQYF. The CDR3 bases are TGTGCCAGCAGTGCCAGCGGGAGATCCGAGCAGTACTTC.

This clone appeared a few times. The genes are TRBV19 and TRBJ2-1; possible D gene TRBD1, 6 bases. V lost 1 base and J lost 10, with 14 bases in between. The germline CDR1 and CDR2 sequences are LNHDA and SQIVND (reference sequence). The CDR3 spans 14 residues. CDR3 residues: CASSIGGKGTEQFF. The CDR3 coding sequence is TGTGCCAGTAGTATAGGAGGTAAAGGGACAGAGCAGTTCTTC.

CDR3: CASSEEATGREKLFF. The CDR3 DNA reads TGTGCCAGCAGTGAAGAGGCGACGGGGAGGGAAAAACTGTTTTTT. The chain employs TRBV2 and TRBJ1-4; unclear D gene. Per germline, CDR1 SNHLY and CDR2 FYNNEI. Trimming pared 1 base from V and 8 bases from J, leaving 14 bases between. The length of the CDR3 is 15 residues.

The chain couples TRBV7-6 to TRBJ1-1; D gene ambiguous. There are 15 residues in the CDR3. Germline loops: CDR1 SGHVS, CDR2 FNYEAQ. V gave up 5 bases and J gave up 0 bases, with 13 bases separating them. The CDR3 nucleotides are TGTGCCAGCAGCACTCAACAGATTATGAACACTGAAGCTTTCTTT. Translating it yields CASSTQQIMNTEAFF. The entire variable domain, with the rest obtained from reference TRBV7-6 and TRBJ1-1, is as follows: GAGVSQSPRYKVTKRGQDVALRCDPISGHVSLYWYRQALGQGPEFLTYFNYEAQQDKSGLPNDRFSAERPEGSISTLTIQRTEQRDSAMYRCASSTQQIMNTEAFFGQGTRLTVV.

The chain joins TRBV6-5 to TRBJ1-6; D remains unclear. The CDR3 runs to 15 residues. V lost 2 bases and J lost 7, with 12 bases in between. Germline assignment: CDR1 MNHEY and CDR2 SVGAGI. The CDR3 region has the DNA TGTGCCAGCAGTTACGCGACCGGAGGAAATTCACCCCTCCACTTT. The encoded protein is CASSYATGGNSPLHF.

The chain has TRBV12-3 or TRBV12-4 and TRBJ1-1; D is uncertain. V was shortened by 5 bases and J by 7 bases, with 11 bases between the two germline ends. This CDR3 region has 12 residues. Here the CDR3 reads CASSRPGSEAFF. CDR3 bases: TGTGCCAGCAGTCGACCGGGGAGTGAAGCTTTCTTT.

This clone turned up a few times. V gene TRBV6-1 combines with J gene TRBJ2-3; D perhaps matches TRBD2 (6 bases). Per the germline V gene, CDR1 is MNHNS and CDR2 is SASEGT. This CDR3 comprises 17 residues. V dropped 3 bases and J dropped 1 base, with 17 bases sitting between them. This chain's CDR3 is CASSDFWEEHGTDTQYF. The CDR3, as DNA: TGTGCCAGCAGTGATTTTTGGGAGGAGCACGGCACAGATACGCAGTATTTT.

In this sample, this clone turned up a few times. The V gene is TRBV7-9, the J gene TRBJ2-7; 8 bases are shared with TRBD1. Germline V gene sequence: CDR1 SEHNR, CDR2 FQNEAQ (reference sequence). The CDR3 consists of 14 residues. V was pared by 5 bases and J by 1 base, with 4 bases of the junction left unmatched. The CDR3 loop reads CASSDRTGSYEQYF. In DNA form, the CDR3 reads TGTGCCAGCAGCGATCGGACAGGGTCCTACGAGCAGTACTTC.

The rearrangement links TRBV20-1 to TRBJ2-1; 11 positions agree with TRBD2. Trimming removed 3 bases from V and 3 bases from J; junction bases left unmatched: 1. CDR3 length: 14 amino acids. From germline, CDR1 is DFQATT and CDR2 SNEGSKA (reference sequence). The DNA for the CDR3 is TGCAGTGCTAGTAGCGGGAGGGACTACAATGAGCAGTTCTTC. Residues: CSASSGRDYNEQFF.

V and J are TRBV20-1 and TRBJ2-4; perhaps TRBD1 as D (6 bases). Germline V CDR1 and CDR2: DFQATT, SNEGSKA (reference sequence). V was clipped by 3 bases and J by 3 bases, with 9 bases between them. CDR3 size: 13 residues. CDR3 sequence: CSASEQGKNIQYF. CDR3 nucleotides: TGCAGTGCTAGTGAACAGGGCAAAAACATTCAGTACTTC.

This clone turned up a few times. The chain recombines TRBV5-1 with TRBJ1-3; tentative D call: TRBD1 (6 bases). Deletions cut 6 bases from V and 4 bases from J, with 11 bases between. The CDR3 spans 13 residues. Germline V gene data show CDR1 as SGHRS and CDR2 as YFSETQ. Written as DNA, the CDR3 is TGCGCCAGCACCGTGGACAGAGGAAACACCATATATTTT. Protein: CASTVDRGNTIYF.